This is a list of T cell receptor beta chains from one sample in a study of blood T cell repertoires in COVID-19. Profiled with immunoSEQ multiplex PCR; TCRdb holds only in-frame clones, not every one. The table records 200,000 to 250,000 clones, about 85% of them present only once. Source material: PBMCs or T cells enriched from blood (not recorded which). Every receptor here comes from a man between 25 and 39 years old who had recovered from COVID-19. Both conserved end residues are part of each CDR3. A D gene is named only where the DNA matches it firmly. Clone size appears in some rows only: once, few, many, or a class for an expanded clone.

D: TRBD2; J: TRBJ2-3; V: TRBV7-9; size: .; DNA: TGTGCCAGCAGTTTTATGGGACTAACTAAAGATACGCAGTATTTT; CDR3: CASSFMGLTKDTQYF
D: TRBD1; J: TRBJ1-2; V: TRBV15; size: once; DNA: TGTGCCACCAGCATGACCACCGGAGGACAGGGTGACTACACCTTC; CDR3: CATSMTTGGQGDYTF
D: TRBD2; J: TRBJ2-2; V: TRBV4-2; size: .; DNA: TGTGCCAGCAGCCACGGAGGTCTAGCGGCCACCGGGGAGCTGTTTTTT; CDR3: CASSHGGLAATGELFF
D: .; J: TRBJ1-1; V: TRBV7-9; size: .; DNA: TGTGCCAGCAGCTTAATGGACAGTGTGGGAAGGGCTTTCTTT; CDR3: CASSLMDSVGRAFF
D: TRBD1; J: TRBJ2-7; V: TRBV7-9; size: .; DNA: TGTGCCAGCAGCCGACAGGGTCCCTACGAGCAGTACTTC; CDR3: CASSRQGPYEQYF
D: .; J: TRBJ1-1; V: TRBV5-1; size: .; DNA: TGCGCCAGCCCGCGGGTCATCCTTGAAGCTTTCTTT; CDR3: CASPRVILEAFF
D: .; J: TRBJ1-1; V: TRBV12-3/TRBV12-4; size: .; DNA: TGTGCCAGCAGTTTGGCACATTCGTCTGAAGCTTTCTTT; CDR3: CASSLAHSSEAFF
D: .; J: TRBJ1-2; V: TRBV5-6; size: .; DNA: TGTGCCAGCAGCCAATCCTATGGCTACACCTTC; CDR3: CASSQSYGYTF
D: TRBD1; J: TRBJ1-3; V: TRBV6-6; size: once; DNA: TGTGCCAGCAGTCCCGGGACAGGGTCAATTTCTGGAAACACCATATATTTT; CDR3: CASSPGTGSISGNTIYF
D: .; J: TRBJ1-2; V: TRBV6-5; size: .; DNA: TGTGCCAGCAGTTTACAGGGATATGGCTACACCTTC; CDR3: CASSLQGYGYTF
D: TRBD1; J: TRBJ1-2; V: TRBV9; size: once; DNA: TGTGCCAGCAGGAAACAGGGGGCTAACTATGGCTACACCTTC; CDR3: CASRKQGANYGYTF
D: TRBD1; J: TRBJ2-1; V: TRBV29-1; size: .; DNA: TGCAGCGTGACCGGGACAGGGGGTCTTAATGAGCAGTTCTTC; CDR3: CSVTGTGGLNEQFF
D: TRBD1; J: TRBJ1-1; V: TRBV29-1; size: .; DNA: TGCAGCGTTGATGGGACAGGGGCAGGGACCACTGAAGCTTTCTTT; CDR3: CSVDGTGAGTTEAFF
D: .; J: TRBJ1-2; V: TRBV5-1; size: .; DNA: TGCGCCAGCAGCTTGGAACAGAACTATGGCTACACCTTC; CDR3: CASSLEQNYGYTF
D: TRBD2; J: TRBJ2-1; V: TRBV10-1; size: .; DNA: TGCGCCAGCAGTGAGTCGTTTATTAGCGGGAAAGGCAATGAGCAGTTCTTC; CDR3: CASSESFISGKGNEQFF
D: .; J: TRBJ2-5; V: TRBV20-1; size: .; DNA: TGCAGTGCTAGTCTTACTAGGGGGGGCCAAGAGACCCAGTACTTC; CDR3: CSASLTRGGQETQYF
D: .; J: TRBJ1-4; V: TRBV5-1; size: .; DNA: TGCGCCAGCAGCTTGGATGTGCCCCGGGAGGAAAAACTGTTTTTT; CDR3: CASSLDVPREEKLFF
D: TRBD2; J: TRBJ2-5; V: TRBV27; size: .; DNA: TGTGCCAGCAGTTACGGGACTAGCGGGGCAATCGGGACCCAGTACTTC; CDR3: CASSYGTSGAIGTQYF
D: .; J: TRBJ1-1; V: TRBV5-1; size: .; DNA: TGCGCCAGCAGCTTGGTTCCGGGGAACACTGAAGCTTTCTTT; CDR3: CASSLVPGNTEAFF
D: .; J: TRBJ1-1; V: TRBV19; size: .; DNA: TGTGCCAGTAGTATCGGGGGGAAGAACACTGAAGCTTTCTTT; CDR3: CASSIGGKNTEAFF
D: TRBD2; J: TRBJ2-5; V: TRBV29-1; size: .; DNA: TGCAGCGTTGAAAAAGACCGGGGGGGATGGTCCCAAGAGACCCAGTACTTC; CDR3: CSVEKDRGGWSQETQYF
D: .; J: TRBJ2-3; V: TRBV7-8; size: .; DNA: TGTGCCAGCAGAATCTCCCCCCTACCCACAGATACGCAGTATTTT; CDR3: CASRISPLPTDTQYF
D: TRBD1; J: TRBJ2-2; V: TRBV5-1; size: .; DNA: TGCGCCAGCGGGCAGGGGGCGAACACCGGGGAGCTGTTTTTT; CDR3: CASGQGANTGELFF
D: .; J: TRBJ1-2; V: TRBV29-1; size: .; DNA: TGCAGCGCCTTAACAGACAGAAACTATGGCTACACCTTC; CDR3: CSALTDRNYGYTF